This T cell receptor beta chain emerged from a study of shared clonotypes between healthy human individuals. Overall study results and limits: With few donors, the genetic and exposure-history diversity represented was limited.

Points on this clone: What it recognizes is unknown.

Per germline, CDR1 SQVTM and CDR2 ANQGSEA. The CDR3 runs 11 residues. Trimming took 8 bases from V and 8 from J, leaving 13 bases between them. It was into CD45RA+ naive and CD45RA-negative memory subsets that the CD4+ cells were split. Some clones are missing from TCRdb's copy, which holds only in-frame ones; the method was immunoSEQ multiplex PCR. The sample has under 1,900,000 clones, 97% to 99% seen once. This chain joins TRBV29-1 and TRBJ2-1; no reliable D call. The sequencing sample was made of naive CD4+ T cells sorted from blood. Subset defined: CD45RA+ positively selected. The clonotype was recovered from a man in his thirties or forties in good health. This CDR3 reads CSPVVHHEQFF. As DNA, the CDR3 is TGCAGCCCCGTCGTGCACCATGAGCAGTTCTTC.